These 22 T cell receptor beta chains were sequenced from one sample in a study of cytomegalovirus exposure and HLA in healthy donors. 13 Jbeta primers and 60 Vbeta primers were used for the PCR. Only in-frame clones appear in the TCRdb table, and some are missing; sequencing was by immunoSEQ multiplex PCR. Among under 200,000 clones listed, 76% were seen once. Sequencing was performed on PBMCs. The receptor set was obtained from a female donor in good health and CMV-seronegative.

DNA for the CDR3: TGTGCCAGCAGCCAGACTAATGAGCAGTTCTTC. Protein: CASSQTNEQFF. V and J are TRBV7-8 and TRBJ2-1; no clear D gene. V shed 5 bases and J shed 7 bases, with 6 bases lying between them. The CDR3 covers 11 residues. The germline CDR1 and CDR2 sequences are SGHVS and FQNEAQ.

The V call is TRBV11-3, the J call TRBJ2-3; 9 nucleotides line up with TRBD1. This CDR3 region has 16 residues. Germline V gene lookup returns CDR1 SGHNT and CDR2 YENEEA. V trimming: 5 bases; J trimming: 0 bases; junction bases outside the gene matches: 6. CDR3 DNA sequence: TGTGCCAGCAGCCTAGGAGGGACAGGGAGCACAGATACGCAGTATTTT. It specifies CASSLGGTGSTDTQYF.

The V gene is TRBV6-6, the J gene TRBJ1-2, with 9 bases identical to TRBD1. Germline CDR1 is MNHNY and CDR2 is SVGAGI (reference sequence). With V trimmed by 5 bases and J by 8 bases, 6 bases remained unmatched. This CDR3 contains 13 residues. CDR3 amino acids: CASSPGTGIGYTF. CDR3 DNA sequence: TGTGCCAGCAGTCCCGGGACAGGGATCGGCTACACCTTC.

This sequence joins TRBV5-8 and TRBJ1-2, with 7 bases lining up with TRBD1. The germline gives CDR1 SGHTS, CDR2 YDEGEE. The CDR3 is 12 residues long. J was trimmed by 6 bases and V by 7 bases; bases with no gene match: 6. The chain's CDR3 is CASVRDSNGYTF. CDR3 DNA: TGTGCCAGCGTCCGGGACAGCAATGGCTACACCTTC.

The J gene is TRBJ2-1, the V gene TRBV21-1; the DNA was not compared with TRBD2, the D call given in the table. TRBV21-1 is described as a pseudogene. The CDR3 is made up of 18 amino acids. CDR3 sequence reads: CASSKDAYGRPYNNEQFF. Here the CDR3 DNA reads TGTGCCAGCAGCAAAGATGCATACGGGAGGCCATATAACAATGAGCAGTTCTTC.

The V and J genes are TRBV30 and TRBJ2-5; 10 nucleotides line up with TRBD2. Germline V lookup: CDR1 GTSNPN, CDR2 SVGIG (reference sequence). J gave up 7 bases and V 3 bases, and 17 bases lay outside the gene matches. The CDR3 is 17 amino acids. In DNA, the CDR3 is TGTGCCTGGAGCCTAGGGGTAGCGGGGGGCGGGGAGGGGACCCAGTACTTC. This codes for CAWSLGVAGGGEGTQYF.

This chain connects TRBV6-5 to TRBJ1-1, with 7 positions matching TRBD1. CDR1 is MNHEY, CDR2 SVGAGI, per germline. The ends lost 7 bases at V and 0 bases at J; junction bases unmatched: 8. The CDR3 runs to 15 residues. In DNA, the CDR3 is TGTGCCAGCACCTTCAGGGGGACGATGAACACTGAAGCTTTCTTT. Residues: CASTFRGTMNTEAFF.

This sequence joins TRBV11-2 and TRBJ2-3, with 10 bases lining up with TRBD1. This CDR3 has 17 residues. V shed 2 bases, J shed 3 bases, and the junction held 8 bases outside the gene matches. Germline CDR1 reads SGHAT; CDR2 reads FQNNGV. CDR3 amino acids: CASSLSGQGVGTDTQYF. CDR3 in DNA: TGTGCCAGCAGCTTAAGTGGACAGGGGGTTGGGACAGATACGCAGTATTTT.

This chain links TRBV30 with TRBJ1-2, with 11 bases identical to TRBD1. Germline V lookup: CDR1 GTSNPN, CDR2 SVGIG (reference sequence). The V gene end was trimmed by 4 bases and the J gene end by 4 bases; junction bases not matched to a gene: 11. CDR3 length equals 16 residues. CDR3 nucleotides: TGTGCCTGGACCACCGGGACAGGGGGACTCCTCTATGGCTACACCTTC. This sequence encodes CAWTTGTGGLLYGYTF.

The chain links TRBV18 to TRBJ1-6; no clear D. CDR3 length equals 13 residues. CDR1 is KGHSH and CDR2 is LQKENI in the germline V gene. Between the trimmed V and J ends, which lost 2 bases and 10 bases, there was a span of 9 bases. The CDR3 is CASSPSGRSPLHF. CDR3 DNA sequence: TGTGCCAGCTCACCATCAGGTCGATCACCCCTCCACTTT. Full variable domain (missing parts from reference TRBV18 and TRBJ1-6): NAGVMQNPRHLVRRRGQEARLRCSPMKGHSHVYWYRQLPEEGLKFMVYLQKENIIDESGMPKERFSAEFPKEGPSILRIQQVVRGDSAAYFCASSPSGRSPLHFGNGTRLTVT.

The chain employs TRBV29-1 and TRBJ1-1; 8 nucleotides agree with TRBD1. The CDR3 consists of 13 residues. Germline V gives CDR1 SQVTM, CDR2 ANQGSEA. J lost 10 bases, V lost 6 bases, and 13 bases had no gene match. The CDR3 nucleotides read TGCAGCGTCGCCGGACAGGGACTTAAGTTAGCTTTCTTT. Amino acids: CSVAGQGLKLAFF.

The rearrangement joins TRBV5-1 to TRBJ1-1; D remains unclear. The CDR3 has 13 amino acids. V was cut by 5 bases and J by 2 bases, with 10 bases left in between. CDR1 SGHRS and CDR2 YFSETQ come from the germline V gene. The CDR3 reads CASSIETNTEAFF. CDR3 DNA sequence: TGCGCCAGCAGTATAGAGACAAACACTGAAGCTTTCTTT.

The chain employs TRBV4-2 and TRBJ2-7; 12 bases match TRBD2. J gave up 6 bases and V 2 bases, and 8 bases lay outside the gene matches. Germline loops: CDR1 LGHNA, CDR2 YNFKEQ. This CDR3 has 16 amino acids. CDR3 nucleotide sequence: TGTGCCAGCAGCCAACCAAACCTAGCGGGGGGGGGCGAGCAGTACTTC. Protein product: CASSQPNLAGGGEQYF.

This clone appeared a few times. The chain recombines TRBV27 with TRBJ1-5; a weak D match, TRBD1 (5 bases). This CDR3 has 15 amino acids. CDR1 is MNHEY and CDR2 is SMNVEV in the germline V gene (reference sequence). V lost 7 bases and J lost 5, with 18 bases in between. CDR3 residues: CASKRLGQGDQPQHF. CDR3 sequence (DNA): TGTGCCAGCAAAAGGTTGGGGCAGGGTGATCAGCCCCAGCATTTT.

V gene TRBV10-3 combines with J gene TRBJ2-5; D unclear. CDR1 and CDR2 from the germline V gene are ENHRY and SYGVKD. The ends were cut back, 4 bases at V and 2 bases at J, with 8 bases in the middle. The CDR3 contains 13 residues. The CDR3 coding sequence is TGTGCCATCAGTGGGAGAGGTCAAGAGACCCAGTACTTC. Translating gives CAISGRGQETQYF.

This clone came up once. Germline and junction disagree at one end, which may indicate a read error. The chain uses TRBV7-3 and TRBJ2-3; D not resolved. This CDR3 has 12 residues. CDR1 is SGHTA and CDR2 is FQGTGA in the germline V gene. The CDR3 DNA sequence: TGTTCCAGCAGTCCGGGCACAGATACGCAGTATTTT. This encodes CSSSPGTDTQYF.

Here the CDR3 reads CASSGTSGLSTDTQYF. CDR3 DNA: TGTGCCAGCAGTGGGACTAGCGGGCTCAGCACAGATACGCAGTATTTT. V is TRBV28 and J is TRBJ2-3; 12 bases agree with TRBD2. The CDR3 consists of 16 residues. Germline trimming cut 5 bases from V and 0 bases from J; bases unmatched to any gene: 3. The V gene's germline CDR1 is MDHEN and CDR2 SYDVKM.

V gene TRBV7-3 combines with J gene TRBJ2-3, with 13 bases fitting TRBD2. This CDR3 contains 16 residues. The germline gives CDR1 SGHTA, CDR2 FQGTGA. V lost 4 bases and J lost 4; bases outside the gene matches: 5. The CDR3 region has the DNA TGTGCCAGCAGCTCAGGACTAGCGGGAGTCGCAGATACGCAGTATTTT. This sequence encodes CASSSGLAGVADTQYF.

This chain uses TRBV7-9 with TRBJ2-7; tentative D call: TRBD1 (6 bases). The CDR3 totals 14 residues. In germline, CDR1 is SEHNR, CDR2 FQNEAQ (reference sequence). Between the trimmed V and J ends, which lost 6 bases and 0 bases, there was a span of 12 bases. CDR3 bases: TGTGCCAGCAGACCGAACAGGGACTCCTACGAGCAGTACTTC. As protein: CASRPNRDSYEQYF.

This clone occurred a few times. This rearrangement joins TRBV27 to TRBJ1-2, with a possible D match to TRBD1 (5 bases). CDR3 length: 14 residues. CDR1 is MNHEY, CDR2 SMNVEV, per germline (reference sequence). Trimming cost V 0 bases and J 5 bases, with 10 bases left between them. The CDR3 DNA sequence: TGTGCCAGCAGTTTATCGTTTGGGGGGTATGGCTACACCTTC. Translation gives CASSLSFGGYGYTF.

The table lists this clone with a count of one. The chain couples TRBV4-3 to TRBJ2-3, with 9 bases aligning to TRBD2. The CDR3 totals 20 residues. CDR1 LGHNA and CDR2 YSLEER come from the germline V gene. With 0 bases clipped from V and 2 bases from J, the junction kept 15 bases outside the gene matches. The CDR3 spells CASSQDLESGRTKPTDTQYF. DNA of the CDR3: TGCGCCAGCAGCCAAGATCTAGAGAGCGGGAGGACTAAACCCACAGATACGCAGTATTTT.

The chain uses TRBV11-1 and TRBJ1-2; a possible D gene is TRBD1 (6 bases). From germline, CDR1 is SGHAT and CDR2 FQDESV (reference sequence). V lost 4 bases, J lost 2 bases, and 14 bases lay in between. CDR3 length: 15 amino acids. CDR3 sequence reads: CASSSDRGGNYGYTF. CDR3 in DNA: TGTGCCAGCAGCTCGGACAGAGGGGGAAACTATGGCTACACCTTC.